Reported below is one TCR beta chain. This entry is derived from a study of blood T cell repertoires in COVID-19. TCRdb keeps only in-frame clones here, not all; method: immunoSEQ multiplex PCR. The repertoire holds roughly 18,000 clones, roughly 91% seen once, with roughly 6.6% in the top ten. Germline trimming cut 4 bases from V and 8 bases from J; bases unmatched to any gene: 10. The CDR3 has 15 residues. Germline CDR1 and CDR2: ENHRY and SYGVKD. The specimen was peripheral blood. This chain uses TRBV10-3 with TRBJ2-1; TRBD1 matches 8 bases. The source is a human donor in a cohort sampled during active COVID-19. CDR3 nucleotides: TGTGCCATCAGTGGGGGACAGGAGAACCGTGATGAGCAGTTCTTC. Its translation: CAISGGQENRDEQFF.